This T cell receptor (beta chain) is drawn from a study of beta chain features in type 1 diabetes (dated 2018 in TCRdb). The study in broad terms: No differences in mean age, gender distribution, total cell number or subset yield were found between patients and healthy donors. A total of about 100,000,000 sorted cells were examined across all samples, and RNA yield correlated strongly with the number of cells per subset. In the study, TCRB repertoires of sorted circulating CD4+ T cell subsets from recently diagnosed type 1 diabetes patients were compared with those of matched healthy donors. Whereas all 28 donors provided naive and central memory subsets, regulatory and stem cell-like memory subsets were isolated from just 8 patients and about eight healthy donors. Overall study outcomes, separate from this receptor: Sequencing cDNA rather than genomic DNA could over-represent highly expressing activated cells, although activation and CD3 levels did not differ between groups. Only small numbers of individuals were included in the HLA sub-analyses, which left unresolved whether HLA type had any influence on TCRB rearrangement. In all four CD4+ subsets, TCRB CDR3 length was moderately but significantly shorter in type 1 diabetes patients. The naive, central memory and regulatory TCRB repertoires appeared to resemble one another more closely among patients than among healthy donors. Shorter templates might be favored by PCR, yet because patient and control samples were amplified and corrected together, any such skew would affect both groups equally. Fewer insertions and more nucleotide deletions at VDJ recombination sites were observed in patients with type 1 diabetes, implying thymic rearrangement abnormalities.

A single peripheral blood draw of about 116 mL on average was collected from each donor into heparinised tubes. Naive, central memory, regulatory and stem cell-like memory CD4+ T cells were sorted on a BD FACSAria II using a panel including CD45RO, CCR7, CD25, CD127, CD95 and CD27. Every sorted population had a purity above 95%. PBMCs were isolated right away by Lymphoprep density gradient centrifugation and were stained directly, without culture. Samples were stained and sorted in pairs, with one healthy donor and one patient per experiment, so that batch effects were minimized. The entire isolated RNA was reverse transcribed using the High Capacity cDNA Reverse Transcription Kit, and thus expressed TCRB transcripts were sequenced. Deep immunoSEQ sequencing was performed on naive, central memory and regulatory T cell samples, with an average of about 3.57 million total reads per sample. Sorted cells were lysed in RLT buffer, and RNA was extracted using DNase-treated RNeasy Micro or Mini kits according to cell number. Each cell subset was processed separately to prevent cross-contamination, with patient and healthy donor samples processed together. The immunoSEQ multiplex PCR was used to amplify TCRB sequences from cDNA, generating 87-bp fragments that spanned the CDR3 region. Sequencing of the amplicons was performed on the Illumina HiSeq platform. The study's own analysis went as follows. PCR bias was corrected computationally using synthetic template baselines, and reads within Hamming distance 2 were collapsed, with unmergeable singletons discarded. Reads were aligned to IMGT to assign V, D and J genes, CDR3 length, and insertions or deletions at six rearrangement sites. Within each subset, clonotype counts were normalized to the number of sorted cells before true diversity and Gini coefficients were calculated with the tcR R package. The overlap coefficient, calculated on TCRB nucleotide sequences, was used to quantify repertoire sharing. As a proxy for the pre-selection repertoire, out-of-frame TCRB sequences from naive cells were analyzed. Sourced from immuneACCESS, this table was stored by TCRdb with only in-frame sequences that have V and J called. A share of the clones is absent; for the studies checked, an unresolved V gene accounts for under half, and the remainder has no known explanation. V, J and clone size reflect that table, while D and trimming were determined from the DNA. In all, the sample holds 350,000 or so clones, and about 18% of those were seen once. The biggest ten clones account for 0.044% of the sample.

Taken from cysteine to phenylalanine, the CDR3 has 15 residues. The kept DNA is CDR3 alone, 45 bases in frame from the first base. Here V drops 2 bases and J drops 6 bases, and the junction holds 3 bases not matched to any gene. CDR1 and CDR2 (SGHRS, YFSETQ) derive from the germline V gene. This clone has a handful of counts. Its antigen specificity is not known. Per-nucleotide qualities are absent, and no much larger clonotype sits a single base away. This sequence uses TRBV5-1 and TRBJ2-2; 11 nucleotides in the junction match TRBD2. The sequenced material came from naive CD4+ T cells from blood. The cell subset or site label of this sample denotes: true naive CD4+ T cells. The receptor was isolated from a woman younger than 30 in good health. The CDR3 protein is CASSFSGLAAGELFF. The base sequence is TGCGCCAGCAGCTTCTCGGGACTAGCGGCCGGGGAGCTGTTTTTT.